The 21 T cell receptor beta chains listed next were all sequenced from one sample in a study of blood T cells in healthy people across ages. With a J-beta primer mix and a sample-barcoded 5' primer, a second PCR ran about 6 to 11 cycles. MiXCR, applied by TCRdb to the 5' RACE reads, yields one record per CDR3 protein. The table has hundreds of thousands of distinct CDR3 sequences, about 28% seen once. Specimen: blood. These receptors came from a woman aged 80 or over in good health.

This clonotype was seen only a few times. This chain joins TRBV12-3 or TRBV12-4 and TRBJ2-7; no definite D call. V was shortened by 3 bases and J by 2 bases, with 8 bases between the two germline ends. This CDR3 contains 13 residues. The CDR3 nucleotides are TGTGCCAGCAGTTTGGACCTAACCTACGAGCAGTACTTC. Its translation: CASSLDLTYEQYF.

About this clonotype: A read error may be the cause here, since a much bigger clone is one base away. V is TRBV7-2 and J is TRBJ2-3, with D possibly being TRBD1 or TRBD2 (5 bases each). The CDR3 runs 13 residues. Germline CDR1 reads SGHTA; CDR2 reads FQGNSA. V was pared by 3 bases and J by 14 bases, with 18 bases between. The CDR3 is CTSSFGTSSGRYF. CDR3 nucleotide sequence: TGTACCAGCAGCTTCGGGACCTCCTCGGGCCGGTATTTT.

The chain carries TRBV15 and TRBJ2-1; 10 bases agree with TRBD2. The length of the CDR3 is 16 residues. After removal of 0 bases from V and 6 bases from J, the junction contained 5 bases not matched to a gene. The germline CDR1 and CDR2 sequences are LNHNV and YYDKDF (reference sequence). CDR3 sequence reads: CATSRDLTSGINEQFF. The CDR3 DNA reads TGTGCCACCAGCAGAGATCTCACTAGCGGGATCAATGAGCAGTTCTTC. The variable domain in full, completed from reference TRBV15 and TRBJ2-1, reads DAMVIQNPRYQVTQFGKPVTLSCSQTLNHNVMYWYQQKSSQAPKLLFHYYDKDFNNEADTPDNFQSRRPNTSFCFLDIRSPGLGDTAMYLCATSRDLTSGINEQFFGPGTRLTVL.

This chain connects TRBV30 to TRBJ1-2; maybe TRBD1 (5 bases). From germline, CDR1 is GTSNPN and CDR2 SVGIG (reference sequence). V lost 1 base and J 8 bases, leaving 17 bases between the germline ends. The CDR3 extends over 14 amino acids. CDR3 nucleotides: TGTGCCTGGAGTGCCTCGGGGTGGGGCGAGGGCTACACCTTC. Translating it yields CAWSASGWGEGYTF.

V is TRBV25-1 and J is TRBJ2-1; tentatively, D is TRBD1 (6 bases). The V end lost 6 bases, the J end lost 7 bases, and 10 bases lay between the germline ends. The CDR3 length is 12 residues. Germline assignment: CDR1 MGHDK and CDR2 SYGVNS. CDR3 DNA: TGTGCCAGCAGCGGGACACCTAATGAGCAGTTCTTC. Protein product: CASSGTPNEQFF.

The V and J genes are TRBV7-3 and TRBJ2-1; 7 bases are shared with TRBD1. The CDR3 runs 17 residues. With 5 bases clipped from V and 2 bases from J, the junction kept 12 bases outside the gene matches. In germline, CDR1 is SGHTA, CDR2 FQGTGA. The DNA for the CDR3 is TGTGCCAGCAGCCTGACCCTGGGACAGAACCCCTACAATGAGCAGTTCTTC. This gives the protein CASSLTLGQNPYNEQFF.

This clonotype was seen many times. The CDR3 loop reads CSVPRDSGYGYTF. CDR3 nucleotide sequence: TGCAGCGTTCCCCGGGACAGCGGTTATGGCTACACCTTC. The J gene is TRBJ1-2, the V gene TRBV29-1; TRBD1 matches at 7 bases. The CDR3 extends over 13 amino acids. J was trimmed by 5 bases and V by 5 bases; bases with no gene match: 8. Germline lookup yields CDR1 SQVTM and CDR2 ANQGSEA.

V and J are TRBV20-1 and TRBJ2-5; D ambiguous. V dropped 0 bases and J dropped 5 bases, with 13 bases sitting between them. The length of the CDR3 is 14 residues. Germline V gene lookup returns CDR1 DFQATT and CDR2 SNEGSKA (reference sequence). CDR3 residues: CSARDFSGVETQYF. In DNA, the CDR3 is TGCAGTGCTAGAGATTTTTCGGGCGTGGAGACCCAGTACTTC.

There are many counts of this clonotype. This chain uses TRBV7-8 with TRBJ2-1; D may correspond to TRBD1 or TRBD2 (5 bases each). Trimming removed 5 bases at V and 9 bases at J, with 20 bases between. The CDR3 spans 15 residues. Germline V gene data show CDR1 as SGHVS and CDR2 as FQNEAQ. CDR3 amino acids: CASSIRDQPFGEQFF. CDR3 bases: TGTGCCAGCAGCATCCGGGACCAGCCCTTCGGTGAGCAGTTCTTC. Based on the CDR3 plus reference TRBV7-8 and TRBJ2-1, the full variable domain is GAGVSQSPRYKVAKRGQDVALRCDPISGHVSLFWYQQALGQGPEFLTYFQNEAQLDKSGLPSDRFFAERPEGSVSTLKIQRTQQEDSAVYLCASSIRDQPFGEQFFGPGTRLTVL.

There are many counts of this clonotype. This chain connects TRBV6-1 to TRBJ2-3, with D perhaps TRBD1 (6 bases). Trimming stripped 8 bases from V and 1 base from J, with 13 bases between. CDR1 is MNHNS and CDR2 is SASEGT in the germline V gene. The CDR3 extends over 14 amino acids. The CDR3 is CASYYRDGTDTQYF. CDR3 bases: TGTGCCAGCTATTACAGGGATGGCACAGATACGCAGTATTTT.

The chain has TRBV7-3 and TRBJ2-5, with D maybe TRBD1 (6 bases). Germline V gene sequence: CDR1 SGHTA, CDR2 FQGTGA. The V gene lost 5 bases and the J gene lost 4 bases, with 14 bases spanning the gap. The CDR3 extends over 14 amino acids. CDR3 nucleotides: TGTGCCAGCAGCCCTACTGGGGGCAGAGAGACCCAGTACTTC. It yields the protein CASSPTGGRETQYF.

About this clonotype itself: Given a much more abundant clone one base away, this may be a read error. This chain connects TRBV18 to TRBJ2-1, with TRBD2 identical over 10 bases. V lost 5 bases to trimming and J lost 2 bases; unmatched junction nucleotides: 12. Looked up from germline, CDR1 is KGHSH and CDR2 is LQKENI. The CDR3 has 18 amino acids. CDR3 sequence reads: CASSNPGTSEGPYNEQFF. Written as DNA, the CDR3 is TGTGCCAGCTCAAATCCCGGGACTAGCGAGGGGCCCTACAATGAGCAGTTCTTC.

The sample holds many counts of this clonotype. The rearrangement uses TRBV5-1 and TRBJ2-1, with 7 bases that match TRBD1. Germline V CDR1 and CDR2: SGHRS, YFSETQ. Trimming cost V 6 bases and J 4 bases; bases outside gene matches: 10. The CDR3 runs 15 residues. CDR3 DNA: TGCGCCAGCAATTCGGGACAGCTTATGTACAATGAGCAGTTCTTC. Translation: CASNSGQLMYNEQFF.

Regarding this clonotype: A clone one base away is much larger, so this may be a read error. The J gene is TRBJ1-2, the V gene TRBV29-1; D uncertain. The CDR3 runs 12 residues. Germline V gene data show CDR1 as SQVTM and CDR2 as ANQGSEA. V lost 3 bases and J 8 bases, leaving 13 bases between the germline ends. Here the CDR3 DNA reads TGCAGCGTTGATCTAGGGTGTACGGGCTACACCTTC. It yields the protein CSVDLGCTGYTF. Together with reference TRBV29-1 and TRBJ1-2, the CDR3 gives the full variable domain: SAVISQKPSRDICQRGTSLTIQCQVDSQVTMMFWYRQQPGQSLTLIATANQGSEATYESGFVIDKFPISRPNLTFSTLTVSNMSPEDSSIYLCSVDLGCTGYTFGSGTRLTVV.

This clonotype has only a few counts. With a much larger clone just one base away, this may be a read error. The chain carries TRBV5-1 and TRBJ2-6, with 8 bases fitting TRBD2. The CDR3 spans 15 residues. Per germline, CDR1 SGHRS and CDR2 YFSETQ. CDR3 sequence reads: CASSSGTRGANVPTF. CDR3 nucleotide sequence: TGCGCCAGCAGCTCGGGGACTAGAGGGGCCAACGTCCCGACTTTC.

V and J are TRBV21-1 and TRBJ1-2; the tabulated D call, TRBD1, remains unverified against the DNA. TRBV21-1 is termed a pseudogene. This CDR3 is 17 amino acids long. CDR3 in amino acids: CASSKDRWGSRIYGDTF. CDR3 coding DNA: TGTGCCAGCAGCAAAGACCGCTGGGGCAGCAGAATCTATGGCGACACCTTC.

Ten or more counts support this clonotype. The chain carries TRBV6-2 or TRBV6-3 and TRBJ2-1; TRBD2 aligns across 11 bases. This CDR3 is built from 14 residues. V was pared by 3 bases and J by 9 bases, with 4 bases of the junction left unmatched. Germline values: CDR1 MNHEY, CDR2 SVGEGT. CDR3 sequence (DNA): TGTGCCAGCAGTTATAGCGGGGGGGCCGGTGAGCAGTTCTTC. This codes for CASSYSGGAGEQFF.

This sequence joins TRBV5-4 and TRBJ2-7; TRBD1 aligns across 9 bases. The J call may be incorrect, as the DNA end agrees better with TRBJ2-5. CDR1 and CDR2 (germline): SGHNT, YYREEE (reference sequence). The CDR3 runs 13 residues. The CDR3 region has the DNA TGTGCCAGCAGCGTTGACAGGGGGGGGACCCAGTACTTC. It encodes CASSVDRGGTQYF.

The V call is TRBV20-1, the J call TRBJ1-1, with D perhaps matching TRBD1 (5 bases). Deletions cut 6 bases from V and 1 base from J, with 24 bases between. CDR3 length: 17 residues. The germline gives CDR1 DFQATT, CDR2 SNEGSKA (reference sequence). CDR3 region: CSANNPNTGTANTEAFF. The DNA for the CDR3 is TGCAGTGCCAATAATCCCAATACCGGGACCGCGAACACTGAAGCTTTCTTT.

This sequence joins TRBV20-1 and TRBJ2-1; TRBD2 aligns across 8 bases. The junction had 9 bases not matched to a gene; V was cut back by 3 bases and J by 5 bases. The CDR3 is made up of 15 amino acids. Germline CDR1 is DFQATT and CDR2 is SNEGSKA (reference sequence). The CDR3 DNA sequence: TGCAGTGCTAGGCCTCTTGCGGGGGGCCACAATGAGCAGTTCTTC. It translates to CSARPLAGGHNEQFF.

A word on this clonotype: An end of the junction differs from the germline gene, which may be a read error. The rearrangement joins TRBV27 to TRBJ2-3, with a weak D call TRBD2 (5 bases). Looked up from germline, CDR1 is MNHEY and CDR2 is SMNVEV (reference sequence). The CDR3 spans 17 residues. CDR3: CASSPFLLGQRTDTQCF. The CDR3, as DNA: TGTGCCAGCAGTCCGTTCCTACTAGGTCAACGTACAGATACGCAGTGTTTT.